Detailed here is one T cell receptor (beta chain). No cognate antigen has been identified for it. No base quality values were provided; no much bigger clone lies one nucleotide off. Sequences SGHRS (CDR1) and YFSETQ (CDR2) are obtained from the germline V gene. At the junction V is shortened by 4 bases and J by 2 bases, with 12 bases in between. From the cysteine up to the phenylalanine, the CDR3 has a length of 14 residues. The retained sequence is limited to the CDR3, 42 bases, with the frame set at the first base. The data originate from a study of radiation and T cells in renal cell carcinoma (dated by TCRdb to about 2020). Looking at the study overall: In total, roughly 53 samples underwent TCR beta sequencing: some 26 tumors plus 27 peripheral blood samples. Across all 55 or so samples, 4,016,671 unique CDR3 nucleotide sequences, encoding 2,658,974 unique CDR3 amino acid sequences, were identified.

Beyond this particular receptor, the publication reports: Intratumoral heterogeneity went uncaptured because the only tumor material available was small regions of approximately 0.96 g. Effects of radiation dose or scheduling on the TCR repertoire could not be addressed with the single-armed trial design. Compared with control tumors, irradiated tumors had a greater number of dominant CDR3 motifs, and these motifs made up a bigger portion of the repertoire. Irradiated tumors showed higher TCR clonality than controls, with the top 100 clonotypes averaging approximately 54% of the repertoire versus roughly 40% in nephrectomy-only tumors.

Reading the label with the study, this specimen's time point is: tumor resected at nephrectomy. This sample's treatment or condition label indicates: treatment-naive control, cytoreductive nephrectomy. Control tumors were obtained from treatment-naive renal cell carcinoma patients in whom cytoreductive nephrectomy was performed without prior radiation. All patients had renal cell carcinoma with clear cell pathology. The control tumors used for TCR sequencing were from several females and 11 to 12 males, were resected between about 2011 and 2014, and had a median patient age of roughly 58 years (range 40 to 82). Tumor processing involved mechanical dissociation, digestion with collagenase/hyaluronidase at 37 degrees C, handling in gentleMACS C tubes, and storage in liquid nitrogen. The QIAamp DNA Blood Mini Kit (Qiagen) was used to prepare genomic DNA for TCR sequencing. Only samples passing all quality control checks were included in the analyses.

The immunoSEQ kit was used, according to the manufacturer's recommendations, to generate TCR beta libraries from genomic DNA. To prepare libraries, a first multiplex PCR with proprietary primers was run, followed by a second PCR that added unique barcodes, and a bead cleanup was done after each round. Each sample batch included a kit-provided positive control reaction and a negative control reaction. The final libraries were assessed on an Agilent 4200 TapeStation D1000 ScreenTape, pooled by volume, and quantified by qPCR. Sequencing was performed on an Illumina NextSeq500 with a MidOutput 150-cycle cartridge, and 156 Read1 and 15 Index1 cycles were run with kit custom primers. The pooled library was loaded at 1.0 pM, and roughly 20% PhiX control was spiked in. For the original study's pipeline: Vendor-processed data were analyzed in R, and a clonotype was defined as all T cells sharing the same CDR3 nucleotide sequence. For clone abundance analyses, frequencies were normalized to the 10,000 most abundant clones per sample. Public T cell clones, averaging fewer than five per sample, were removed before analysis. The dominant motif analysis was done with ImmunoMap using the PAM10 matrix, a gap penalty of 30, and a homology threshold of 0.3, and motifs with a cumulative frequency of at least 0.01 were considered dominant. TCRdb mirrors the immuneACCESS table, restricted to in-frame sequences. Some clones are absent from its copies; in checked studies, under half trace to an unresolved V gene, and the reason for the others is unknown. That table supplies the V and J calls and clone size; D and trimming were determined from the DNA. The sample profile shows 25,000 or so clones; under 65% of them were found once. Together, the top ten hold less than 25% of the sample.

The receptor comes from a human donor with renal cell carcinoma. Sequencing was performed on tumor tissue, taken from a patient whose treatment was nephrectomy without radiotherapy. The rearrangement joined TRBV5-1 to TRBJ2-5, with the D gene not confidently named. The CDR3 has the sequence CASSLYGRQETQYF. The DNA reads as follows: TGCGCCAGCAGCCTGTATGGAAGACAAGAGACCCAGTACTTC.